Following are 9 T cell receptor beta chains from one sample sequenced in a study of blood T cell repertoires in COVID-19. Only in-frame clones appear in the TCRdb table, and some are missing; sequencing was by immunoSEQ multiplex PCR. The table lists under 200,000 clones, 60% to 80% of them singletons, with around 15% in the top ten. Source material: peripheral blood. These receptors were taken from a man in his 60s with active or convalescent COVID-19.

J is TRBJ2-1 and V is TRBV4-3, with D possibly TRBD2 on 6 matching bases. Looked up from germline, CDR1 is LGHNA and CDR2 is YSLEER. This CDR3 region has 18 residues. Trimming removed 0 bases at V and 1 base at J, with 16 bases between. CDR3 sequence (DNA): TGCGCCAGCAGCCAAGATTGGAGCGGGCGGGGATCCTACAATGAGCAGTTCTTC. Translating it yields CASSQDWSGRGSYNEQFF.

The rearrangement joins TRBV5-1 to TRBJ2-7; possible D gene TRBD1, 7 bases. CDR3 length equals 17 residues. V gave up 4 bases and J gave up 7 bases, with 27 bases separating them. Germline V gene data show CDR1 as SGHRS and CDR2 as YFSETQ. The DNA of the CDR3 is TGCGCCAGCAGCCCTAGGTTGCGGGACAGACTATCGGGGGAGCAGTACTTC. Translating gives CASSPRLRDRLSGEQYF.

The chain uses TRBV18 and TRBJ2-7, with 10 nucleotides matching TRBD1. Trimming cost V 3 bases and J 2 bases; bases outside gene matches: 10. This CDR3 is built from 17 residues. Germline V gene data show CDR1 as KGHSH and CDR2 as LQKENI. The CDR3 loop is CASSPLGPGQGTYEQYF. DNA for the CDR3: TGTGCCAGCTCACCCTTAGGGCCGGGACAGGGGACCTACGAGCAGTACTTC. The full variable domain, in which reference TRBV18 and TRBJ2-7 provide the parts outside the CDR3, is NAGVMQNPRHLVRRRGQEARLRCSPMKGHSHVYWYRQLPEEGLKFMVYLQKENIIDESGMPKERFSAEFPKEGPSILRIQQVVRGDSAAYFCASSPLGPGQGTYEQYFGPGTRLTVT.

V is TRBV6-2 or TRBV6-3 and J is TRBJ2-7; 8 nucleotides align to TRBD2. Looked up from germline, CDR1 is MNHEY and CDR2 is SVGEGT. The CDR3 extends over 15 amino acids. Losses at the gene ends were 6 bases for V and 0 bases for J; bases not matched to a gene: 7. This CDR3 is CASSLMRGVSYEQYF. In DNA, the CDR3 is TGTGCCAGCAGCCTCATGCGGGGGGTCTCCTACGAGCAGTACTTC.

This chain links TRBV7-2 with TRBJ2-3, with 9 bases that match TRBD1. V was clipped by 5 bases and J by 4 bases; unmatched bases: 4. The germline gives CDR1 SGHTA, CDR2 FQGNSA. CDR3 length equals 14 residues. CDR3 loop: CASSRDRVADTQYF. DNA of the CDR3: TGTGCCAGCAGCCGGGACAGGGTCGCAGATACGCAGTATTTT.

The genes are TRBV5-4 and TRBJ2-6, with a weak D call TRBD2 (7 bases). Germline loops: CDR1 SGHNT, CDR2 YYREEE (reference sequence). Trimming stripped 0 bases from V and 2 bases from J, with 18 bases between. This CDR3 is 19 amino acids long. The CDR3, as DNA: TGTGCCAGCAGCTTGGGCGGGGGCCCTGCCCTCGCTGGGGCCAACGTCCTGACTTTC. This sequence encodes CASSLGGGPALAGANVLTF.

The chain has TRBV12-3 or TRBV12-4 and TRBJ1-4, with a possible D match to TRBD1 (6 bases). V shed 1 base and J shed 7 bases, with 7 bases lying between them. The CDR3 runs to 13 residues. In nucleotides, the CDR3 is TGTGCCAGCAGTTTAGGGACAGCTGAAAAACTGTTTTTT. It encodes CASSLGTAEKLFF.

V usage is TRBV7-3 and J usage is TRBJ1-2; D is possibly TRBD1 (5 bases). V dropped 5 bases and J dropped 7 bases, with 14 bases sitting between them. This CDR3 region has 13 residues. Germline assignment: CDR1 SGHTA and CDR2 FQGTGA. The CDR3 DNA follows: TGTGCCAGCAGCCCCGGGACGGGAGTTGGCTACACCTTC. Its protein is CASSPGTGVGYTF.

CDR3 sequence: CASSSGRGYNEKLFF. The CDR3 DNA sequence: TGTGCCAGCAGCTCCGGGCGGGGGTATAATGAAAAACTGTTTTTT. The V gene is TRBV7-9, the J gene TRBJ1-4, with D possibly matching TRBD1 (5 bases). This CDR3 contains 15 residues. Germline values: CDR1 SEHNR, CDR2 FQNEAQ (reference sequence). V shed 4 bases and J shed 4 bases, with 13 bases lying between them.